This T cell receptor beta chain was captured in a study of PD-1 blockade in mismatch repair-deficient tumors. TCRdb's copy holds only in-frame clones and misses some; the assay was immunoSEQ multiplex PCR. There are roughly 32,000 clones in the sample; over 80% occur only once, and 3% to 4% lies in the top ten. This clone was found once. This CDR3 has 15 amino acids. V dropped 4 bases and J dropped 0; count of bases not matched to a gene: 1. Germline CDR1 and CDR2: SSHAT and FNYEAQ (reference sequence). This TCR derives from an adult with mismatch repair-deficient cancer. The sample was PBMCs, taken 6 to 7 weeks after starting pembrolizumab. This chain links TRBV7-7 with TRBJ2-3; 10 nucleotides match TRBD2. The CDR3 sequence is CASSSGLASTDTQYF. The CDR3 DNA reads as TGTGCCAGCAGCTCGGGACTAGCGAGCACAGATACGCAGTATTTT. The full variable domain, with the rest looked up from reference TRBV7-7 and TRBJ2-3, is GAGVSQSPRYKVTKRGQDVTLRCDPISSHATLYWYQQALGQGPEFLTYFNYEAQPDKSGLPSDRFSAERPEGSISTLTIQRTEQRDSAMYRCASSSGLASTDTQYFGPGTRLTVL.